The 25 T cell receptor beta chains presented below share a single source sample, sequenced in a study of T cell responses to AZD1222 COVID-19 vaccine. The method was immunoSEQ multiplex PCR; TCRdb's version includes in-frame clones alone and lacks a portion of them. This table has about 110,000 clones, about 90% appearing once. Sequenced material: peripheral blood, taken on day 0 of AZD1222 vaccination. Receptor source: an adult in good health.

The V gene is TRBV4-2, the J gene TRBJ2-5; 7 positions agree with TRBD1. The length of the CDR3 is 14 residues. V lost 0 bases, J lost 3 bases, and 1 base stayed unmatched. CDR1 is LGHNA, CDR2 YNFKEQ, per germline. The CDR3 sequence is CASSQDDREETQYF. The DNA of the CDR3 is TGTGCCAGCAGCCAAGATGACAGGGAAGAGACCCAGTACTTC.

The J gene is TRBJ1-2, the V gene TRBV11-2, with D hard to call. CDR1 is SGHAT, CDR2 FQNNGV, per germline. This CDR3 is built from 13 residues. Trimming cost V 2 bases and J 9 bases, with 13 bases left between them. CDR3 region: CASSLYQEARYTF. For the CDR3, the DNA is TGTGCCAGCAGCTTATATCAGGAAGCCCGCTACACCTTC.

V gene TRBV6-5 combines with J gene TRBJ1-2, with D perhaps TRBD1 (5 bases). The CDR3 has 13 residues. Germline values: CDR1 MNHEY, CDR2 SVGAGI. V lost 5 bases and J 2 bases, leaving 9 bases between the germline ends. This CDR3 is CASSRDSNYGYTF. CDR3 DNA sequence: TGTGCCAGCAGTCGCGACAGCAACTATGGCTACACCTTC.

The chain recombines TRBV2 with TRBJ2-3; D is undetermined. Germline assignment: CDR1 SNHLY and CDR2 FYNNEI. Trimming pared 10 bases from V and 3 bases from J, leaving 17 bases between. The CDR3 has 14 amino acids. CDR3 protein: CATAPNSKTDTQYF. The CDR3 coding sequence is TGTGCCACCGCACCAAACAGCAAAACAGATACGCAGTATTTT. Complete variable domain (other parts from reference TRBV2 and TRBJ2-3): EPEVTQTPSHQVTQMGQEVILRCVPISNHLYFYWYRQILGQKVEFLVSFYNNEISEKSEIFDDQFSVERPDGSNFTLKIRSTKLEDSAMYFCATAPNSKTDTQYFGPGTRLTVL.

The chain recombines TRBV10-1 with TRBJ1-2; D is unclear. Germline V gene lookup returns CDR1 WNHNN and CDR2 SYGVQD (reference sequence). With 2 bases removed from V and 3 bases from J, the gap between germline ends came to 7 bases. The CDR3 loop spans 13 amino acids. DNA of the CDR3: TGCGCCAGCAGTGAGGGACTGGACTATGGCTACACCTTC. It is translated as CASSEGLDYGYTF.

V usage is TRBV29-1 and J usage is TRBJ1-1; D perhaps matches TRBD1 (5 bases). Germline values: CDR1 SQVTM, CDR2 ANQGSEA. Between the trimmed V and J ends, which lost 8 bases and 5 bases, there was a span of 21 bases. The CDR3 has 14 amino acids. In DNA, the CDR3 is TGCAGCTCTTCTCTCCCGCTCCCAGGGACTGAAGCTTTCTTT. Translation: CSSSLPLPGTEAFF.

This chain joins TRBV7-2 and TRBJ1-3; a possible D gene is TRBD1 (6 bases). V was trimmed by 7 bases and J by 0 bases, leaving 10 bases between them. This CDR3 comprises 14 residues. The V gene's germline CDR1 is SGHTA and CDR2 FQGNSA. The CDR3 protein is CASKTGNSGNTIYF. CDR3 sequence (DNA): TGTGCCAGCAAAACAGGGAACTCTGGAAACACCATATATTTT.

CDR3 sequence (DNA): TGTGCCAGTAGTACCCTTTTAGGGGGGGGAGACACCGGGGAGCTGTTTTTT. Protein product: CASSTLLGGGDTGELFF. The rearrangement links TRBV19 to TRBJ2-2; possibly TRBD2 for D (7 bases). V was cut by 4 bases and J by 3 bases, with 18 bases left in between. Germline V gene sequence: CDR1 LNHDA, CDR2 SQIVND (reference sequence). The CDR3 contains 17 residues.

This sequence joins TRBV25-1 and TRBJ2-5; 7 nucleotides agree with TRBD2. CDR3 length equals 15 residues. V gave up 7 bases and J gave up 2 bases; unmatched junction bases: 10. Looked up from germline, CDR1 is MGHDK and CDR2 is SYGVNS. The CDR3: CASTPRGSAQETQYF. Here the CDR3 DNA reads TGTGCCAGCACCCCGCGGGGGAGCGCGCAAGAGACCCAGTACTTC.

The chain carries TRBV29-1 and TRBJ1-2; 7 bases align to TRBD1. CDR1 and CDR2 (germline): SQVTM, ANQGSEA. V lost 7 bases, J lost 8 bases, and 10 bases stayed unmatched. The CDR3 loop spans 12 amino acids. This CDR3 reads CSGDTTGKGYTF. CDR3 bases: TGCAGCGGCGACACGACAGGGAAGGGCTACACCTTC.

CDR3 sequence (DNA): TGTGCCACCAGTGATTTGACTGACAAAGTGGGAGCTTTCTTT. It yields the protein CATSDLTDKVGAFF. The rearrangement links TRBV24-1 to TRBJ1-1, with unresolved D. Between the trimmed V and J ends, which lost 0 bases and 10 bases, there was a span of 14 bases. Per germline, CDR1 KGHDR and CDR2 SFDVKD. The CDR3 spans 14 residues.

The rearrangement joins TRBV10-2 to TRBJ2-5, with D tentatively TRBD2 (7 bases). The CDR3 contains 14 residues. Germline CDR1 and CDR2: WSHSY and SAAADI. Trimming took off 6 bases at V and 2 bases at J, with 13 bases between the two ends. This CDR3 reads CASRKGGEQETQYF. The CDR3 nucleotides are TGCGCCAGCAGGAAGGGGGGGGAACAAGAGACCCAGTACTTC.

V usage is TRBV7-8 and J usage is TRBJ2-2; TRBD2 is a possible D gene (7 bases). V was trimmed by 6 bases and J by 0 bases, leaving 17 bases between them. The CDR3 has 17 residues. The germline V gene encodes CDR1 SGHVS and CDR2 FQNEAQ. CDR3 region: CASRPGGGLANTGELFF. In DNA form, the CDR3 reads TGTGCCAGCAGGCCGGGCGGGGGCCTTGCGAACACCGGGGAGCTGTTTTTT. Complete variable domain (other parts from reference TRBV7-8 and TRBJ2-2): GAGVSQSPRYKVAKRGQDVALRCDPISGHVSLFWYQQALGQGPEFLTYFQNEAQLDKSGLPSDRFFAERPEGSVSTLKIQRTQQEDSAVYLCASRPGGGLANTGELFFGEGSRLTVL.

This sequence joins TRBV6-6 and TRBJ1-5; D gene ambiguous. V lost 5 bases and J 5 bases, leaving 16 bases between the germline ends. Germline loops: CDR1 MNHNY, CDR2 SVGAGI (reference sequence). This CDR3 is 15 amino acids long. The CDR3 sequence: CASSAIDPGHQPQHF. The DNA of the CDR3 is TGTGCCAGCAGTGCCATCGATCCGGGTCATCAGCCCCAGCATTTT.

CDR3 nucleotides: TGTGCCAGCAGCGTCGACAGGGTCGGTGGCTACACCTTC. Translated, it gives CASSVDRVGGYTF. The chain couples TRBV5-4 to TRBJ1-2, with TRBD1 matching 7 bases. The J segment lost 7 bases and the V segment lost 4 bases, leaving 7 bases of the junction unmatched. From germline, CDR1 is SGHNT and CDR2 YYREEE (reference sequence). This CDR3 contains 13 residues.

The CDR3 DNA follows: TGTGCCAGCAGCCAAGTGGGAAGCGGGACCGGGGAGCTGTTTTTT. Protein sequence: CASSQVGSGTGELFF. This sequence joins TRBV4-2 and TRBJ2-2; tentative D call: TRBD2 (6 bases). The CDR3 spans 15 residues. Trimming cost V 1 base and J 5 bases, with 11 bases left between them. CDR1 and CDR2 (germline): LGHNA, YNFKEQ.

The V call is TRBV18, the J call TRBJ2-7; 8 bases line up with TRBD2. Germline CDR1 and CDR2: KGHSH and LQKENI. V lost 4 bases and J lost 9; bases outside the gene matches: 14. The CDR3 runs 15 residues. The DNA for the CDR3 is TGTGCCAGCTCACTCTTAGCGGGAAAGGTCCCCCCGCAGTACTTC. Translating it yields CASSLLAGKVPPQYF. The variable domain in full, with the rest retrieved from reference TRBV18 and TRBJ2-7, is NAGVMQNPRHLVRRRGQEARLRCSPMKGHSHVYWYRQLPEEGLKFMVYLQKENIIDESGMPKERFSAEFPKEGPSILRIQQVVRGDSAAYFCASSLLAGKVPPQYFGPGTRLTVT.

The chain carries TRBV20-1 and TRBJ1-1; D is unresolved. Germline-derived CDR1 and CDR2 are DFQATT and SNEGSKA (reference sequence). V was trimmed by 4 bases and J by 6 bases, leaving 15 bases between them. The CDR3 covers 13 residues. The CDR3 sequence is CSANEGRWAEAFF. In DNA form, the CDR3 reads TGCAGTGCTAATGAAGGGCGATGGGCTGAAGCTTTCTTT.

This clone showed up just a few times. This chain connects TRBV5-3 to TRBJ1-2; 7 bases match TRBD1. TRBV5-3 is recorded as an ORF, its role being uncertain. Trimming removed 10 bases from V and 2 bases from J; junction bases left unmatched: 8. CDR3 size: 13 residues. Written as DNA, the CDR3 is TGTGCCTTGGAGGACAGGAACAACTATGGCTACACCTTC. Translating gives CALEDRNNYGYTF.

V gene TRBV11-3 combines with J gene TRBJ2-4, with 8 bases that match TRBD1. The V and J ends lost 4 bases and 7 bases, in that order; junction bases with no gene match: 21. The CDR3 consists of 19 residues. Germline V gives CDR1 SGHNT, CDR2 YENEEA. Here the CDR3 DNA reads TGTGCCAGCAGCTGTGGACAGGGTCCAAATCCATCGCCATGGAACATTCAGTACTTC. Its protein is CASSCGQGPNPSPWNIQYF.

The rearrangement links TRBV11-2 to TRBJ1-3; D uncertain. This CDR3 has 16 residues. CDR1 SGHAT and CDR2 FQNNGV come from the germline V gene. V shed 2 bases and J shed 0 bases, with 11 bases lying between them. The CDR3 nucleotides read TGTGCCAGCAGCTTAAGAGGGTCGAGCTCTGGAAACACCATATATTTT. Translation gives CASSLRGSSSGNTIYF.

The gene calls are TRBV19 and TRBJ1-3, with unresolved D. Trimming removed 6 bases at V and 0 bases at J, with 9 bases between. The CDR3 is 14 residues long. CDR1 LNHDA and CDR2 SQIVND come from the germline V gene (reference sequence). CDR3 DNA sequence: TGTGCCAGTAGCCGGTCTCACTCTGGAAACACCATATATTTT. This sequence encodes CASSRSHSGNTIYF.

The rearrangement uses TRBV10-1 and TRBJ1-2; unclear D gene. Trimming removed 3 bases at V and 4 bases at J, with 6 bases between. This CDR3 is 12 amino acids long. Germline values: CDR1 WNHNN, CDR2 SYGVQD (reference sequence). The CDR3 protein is CASSDTPYGYTF. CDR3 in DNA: TGCGCCAGCAGTGACACGCCCTATGGCTACACCTTC.

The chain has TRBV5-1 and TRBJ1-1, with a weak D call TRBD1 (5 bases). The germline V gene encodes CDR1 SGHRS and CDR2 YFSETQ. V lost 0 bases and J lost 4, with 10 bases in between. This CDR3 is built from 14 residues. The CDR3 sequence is CASSLGGASTEAFF. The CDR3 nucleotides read TGCGCCAGCAGCTTGGGCGGGGCTAGCACTGAAGCTTTCTTT.

The CDR3 loop is CASTPTVNYGYTF. Written as DNA, the CDR3 is TGTGCCAGTACTCCGACAGTTAACTATGGCTACACCTTC. The chain links TRBV19 to TRBJ1-2; tentatively, D is TRBD1 (5 bases). CDR3 length: 13 residues. Germline lookup yields CDR1 LNHDA and CDR2 SQIVND (reference sequence). Between the trimmed V and J ends, which lost 7 bases and 1 base, there was a span of 10 bases.